A single sample is the source of the 14 T cell receptor beta chains below, sequenced in a study of blood T cell repertoires in COVID-19. This table comes from immunoSEQ multiplex PCR, and its TCRdb copy is limited to in-frame clones, with some not included. Of approximately 350,000 clones listed, 70% to 90% are singletons. Sample: peripheral blood. The receptors originated from a middle-aged man with acute or convalescent COVID-19.

This clone was counted a single time. The chain is built from TRBV5-6 and TRBJ1-6; tentatively, D is TRBD1 (5 bases). The germline V gene has CDR1 SGHDT and CDR2 YYEEEE. V lost 3 bases and J lost 10, with 23 bases in between. The CDR3 runs 17 residues. CDR3 coding DNA: TGTGCCAGCAGCTGGACCCGGGACTTCAACGAACTCTCACCCCTCCACTTT. Its translation: CASSWTRDFNELSPLHF.

V gene TRBV24-1 combines with J gene TRBJ2-1; TRBD2 matches 9 bases. After removal of 9 bases from V and 9 bases from J, the junction contained 20 bases not matched to a gene. The CDR3 is 17 amino acids. The germline V gene has CDR1 KGHDR and CDR2 SFDVKD. The CDR3 DNA sequence: TGTGCCACCTCCACATCGCGGGGGACTAGCCTCTCCGGTGAGCAGTTCTTC. Translated: CATSTSRGTSLSGEQFF.

The gene calls are TRBV2 and TRBJ2-7, with a possible D match to TRBD2 (6 bases). The germline V and J ends were trimmed by 7 bases and 3 bases, with 16 bases remaining between them. Germline V gene data show CDR1 as SNHLY and CDR2 as FYNNEI. The CDR3 has 14 residues. The CDR3 here is CASTRDEGLYEQYF. The CDR3 nucleotides are TGTGCCAGCACTCGAGATGAGGGACTCTACGAGCAGTACTTC.

V usage is TRBV6-5 and J usage is TRBJ2-1, with D maybe TRBD2 (5 bases). Germline V gene sequence: CDR1 MNHEY, CDR2 SVGAGI. The CDR3 runs to 14 residues. The V end lost 3 bases, the J end lost 3 bases, and 9 bases lay between the germline ends. The CDR3 spells CASSYSGNYNEQFF. In nucleotides, the CDR3 is TGTGCCAGCAGTTATTCCGGGAACTACAATGAGCAGTTCTTC.

This clone has a single count. V gene TRBV18 combines with J gene TRBJ1-2, with 7 bases that match TRBD1. Germline assignment: CDR1 KGHSH and CDR2 LQKENI. This CDR3 spans 14 amino acids. The V gene end was trimmed by 3 bases and the J gene end by 5 bases; junction bases not matched to a gene: 6. The CDR3 loop is CASSPGTARYGYTF. As DNA, the CDR3 is TGTGCCAGCTCACCGGGGACAGCTCGATATGGCTACACCTTC.

This chain joins TRBV6-6 and TRBJ1-1, with a weak D call TRBD1 (5 bases). Germline V gives CDR1 MNHNY, CDR2 SVGAGI (reference sequence). Trimming stripped 5 bases from V and 4 bases from J, with 17 bases between. The CDR3 contains 15 residues. The CDR3 here is CASSPSRPGGTEAFF. The CDR3 bases are TGTGCCAGCAGTCCCTCCCGGCCCGGGGGCACTGAAGCTTTCTTT.

V is TRBV18 and J is TRBJ1-3, with D uncertain. Trimming took 3 bases from V and 2 from J, leaving 11 bases between them. The germline CDR1 and CDR2 sequences are KGHSH and LQKENI. This CDR3 is 15 amino acids long. CDR3 amino acids: CASSPVPSPGNTIYF. The CDR3 DNA reads as TGTGCCAGCTCACCCGTACCTAGCCCTGGAAACACCATATATTTT.

J is TRBJ1-1 and V is TRBV12-3 or TRBV12-4; the D gene is possibly TRBD1 (5 bases). The CDR3 sequence is 13 residues long. Between the trimmed V and J ends, which lost 5 bases and 8 bases, there was a span of 15 bases. CDR3 coding DNA: TGTGCCAGCAGTCCGGCGTATGGGGCCGAAGCTTTCTTT. This encodes CASSPAYGAEAFF.

The chain couples TRBV18 to TRBJ1-3, with TRBD1 as a possible D gene (6 bases). Germline CDR1 KGHSH, CDR2 LQKENI. V shed 3 bases and J shed 8 bases, with 23 bases lying between them. The CDR3 length is 17 residues. The CDR3 DNA reads as TGTGCCAGCTCACCGGGTCTCGGGGGGGGCCTCGAAGACACCATATATTTT. As protein: CASSPGLGGGLEDTIYF.

This clone was detected only a few times. The V gene is TRBV7-2, the J gene TRBJ2-1; 8 bases align to TRBD2. The V gene end was trimmed by 5 bases and the J gene end by 5 bases; junction bases not matched to a gene: 14. The length of the CDR3 is 17 residues. CDR1 SGHTA and CDR2 FQGNSA come from the germline V gene. The CDR3: CASSTFVASGLHNEQFF. The CDR3 coding sequence is TGTGCCAGCAGCACCTTTGTGGCTAGCGGGCTCCACAATGAGCAGTTCTTC.

This clone ranks as medium-sized (0.01 to 0.1%). CDR3 DNA: TGTGCCTGGAGTCCCGGACTAGCGGAAGAGACCCAGTACTTC. This codes for CAWSPGLAEETQYF. This chain joins TRBV30 and TRBJ2-5; 10 bases line up with TRBD2. This CDR3 is 14 amino acids long. V shed 2 bases, J shed 3 bases, and the junction held 3 bases outside the gene matches. CDR1 GTSNPN and CDR2 SVGIG come from the germline V gene (reference sequence).

The count of this clone is one. The chain is built from TRBV12-3 or TRBV12-4 and TRBJ2-4, with TRBD1 as a possible D gene (5 bases). The CDR3 consists of 13 residues. Trimming cost V 6 bases and J 6 bases, with 12 bases left between them. The DNA of the CDR3 is TGTGCCAGCAGCCGACAGACCATAAACATTCAGTACTTC. Translation gives CASSRQTINIQYF.

The chain has TRBV5-1 and TRBJ2-1; D might be TRBD1 (6 bases). The CDR3 is 17 amino acids. V was shortened by 4 bases and J by 6 bases, with 23 bases between the two germline ends. CDR1 is SGHRS, CDR2 YFSETQ, per germline. The CDR3 DNA follows: TGCGCCAGCAGCATGTCCGGGACAACCGCCTGGGGCAATGAGCAGTTCTTC. Translation: CASSMSGTTAWGNEQFF.

The chain combines TRBV9 with TRBJ2-3; 10 bases fit TRBD1. The CDR3 runs 17 residues. With 4 bases clipped from V and 7 bases from J, the junction kept 15 bases outside the gene matches. The V gene's germline CDR1 is SGDLS and CDR2 YYNGEE. The DNA for the CDR3 is TGTGCCAGCAGCCTAAACCGGGACAGGGGTTTCGAAAATACGCAGTATTTT. Amino acid sequence: CASSLNRDRGFENTQYF.